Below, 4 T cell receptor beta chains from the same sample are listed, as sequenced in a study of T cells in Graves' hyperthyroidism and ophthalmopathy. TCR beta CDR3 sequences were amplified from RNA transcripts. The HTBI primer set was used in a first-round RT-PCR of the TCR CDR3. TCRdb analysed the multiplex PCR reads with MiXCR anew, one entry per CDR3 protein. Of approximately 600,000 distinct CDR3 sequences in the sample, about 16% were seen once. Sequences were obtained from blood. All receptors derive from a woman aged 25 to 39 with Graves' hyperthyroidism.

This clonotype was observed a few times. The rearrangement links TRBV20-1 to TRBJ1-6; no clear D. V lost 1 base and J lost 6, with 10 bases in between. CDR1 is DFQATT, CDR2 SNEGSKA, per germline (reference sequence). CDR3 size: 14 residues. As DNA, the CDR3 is TGCAGTGCTAGAGGGGTCCTTAGTAATTCACCCCTCCACTTT. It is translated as CSARGVLSNSPLHF.

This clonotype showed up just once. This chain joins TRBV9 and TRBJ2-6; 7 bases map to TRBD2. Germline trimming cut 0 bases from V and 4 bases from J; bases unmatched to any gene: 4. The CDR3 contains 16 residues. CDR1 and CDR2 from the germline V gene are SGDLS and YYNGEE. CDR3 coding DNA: TGTGCCAGCAGCGTAGCAAGGGAGGGCGGGGCCAACGTCCTGACTTTC. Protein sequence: CASSVAREGGANVLTF.

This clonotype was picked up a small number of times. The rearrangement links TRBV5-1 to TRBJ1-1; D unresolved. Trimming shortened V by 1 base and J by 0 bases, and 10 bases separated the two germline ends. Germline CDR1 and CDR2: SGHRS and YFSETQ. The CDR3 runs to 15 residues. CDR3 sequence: CASSLSAGMNTEAFF. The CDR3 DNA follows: TGCGCCAGCAGCTTGTCGGCCGGCATGAACACTGAAGCTTTCTTT.

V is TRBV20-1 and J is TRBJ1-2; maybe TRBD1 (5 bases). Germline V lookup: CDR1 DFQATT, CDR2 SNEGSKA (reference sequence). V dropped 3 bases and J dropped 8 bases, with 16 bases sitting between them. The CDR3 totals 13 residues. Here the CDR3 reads CSASRDGGFGYTF. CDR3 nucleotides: TGCAGTGCTAGTCGGGACGGGGGTTTCGGCTACACCTTC.